The text below deals with one T cell receptor beta chain. Germline loops: CDR1 SGHRS, CDR2 YFSETQ. The length of the CDR3 is 18 residues. The J segment lost 1 base and the V segment lost 3 bases, leaving 10 bases of the junction unmatched. These data are taken from a study of blood T cell repertoires in COVID-19. As for the study in general: Donors in the United States, Italy and Spain gave samples during acute or convalescent COVID-19. In each case, the material was cDNA or gDNA derived from T cells, B-cell-depleted T cells, or PBMCs.

In the study's own analysis: Quantification of nucleated cells was approximated via reference gene primer amplification. Here immunoSEQ multiplex PCR was the method, and the copy in TCRdb shows in-frame clones only, minus some. The V and J calls and clone size are taken from that table; D and trimming were inferred from the DNA. The sample includes some 150,000 clones, roughly 85% of them seen just once. The gene calls are TRBV5-1 and TRBJ1-1; 12 positions match TRBD1. Material: peripheral blood. This sequence was found in a man aged 35 to 55 with acute or convalescent COVID-19. CDR3 sequence: CASSYSGTGGAKNTEAFF. Written as DNA, the CDR3 is TGCGCCAGCAGCTACTCCGGGACAGGGGGCGCGAAGAACACTGAAGCTTTCTTT.